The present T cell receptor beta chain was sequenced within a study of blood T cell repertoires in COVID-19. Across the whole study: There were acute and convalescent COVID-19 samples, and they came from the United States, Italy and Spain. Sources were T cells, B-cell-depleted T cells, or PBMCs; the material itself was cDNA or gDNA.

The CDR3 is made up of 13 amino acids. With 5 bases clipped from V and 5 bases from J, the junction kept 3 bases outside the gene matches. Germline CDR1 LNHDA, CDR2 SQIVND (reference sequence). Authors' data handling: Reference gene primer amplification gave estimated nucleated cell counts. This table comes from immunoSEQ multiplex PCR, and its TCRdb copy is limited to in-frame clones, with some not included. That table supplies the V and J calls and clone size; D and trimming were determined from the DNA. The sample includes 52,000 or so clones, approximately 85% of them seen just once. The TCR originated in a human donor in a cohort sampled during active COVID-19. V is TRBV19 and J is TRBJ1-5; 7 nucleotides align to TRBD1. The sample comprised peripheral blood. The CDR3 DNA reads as TGTGCCAGTAGTGATGACAGGGATCAGCCCCAGCATTTT. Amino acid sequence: CASSDDRDQPQHF.